Listed here is a single TCR beta chain. Its recognized antigen is unknown. Per-base quality was not reported, and no clone a single base away is much larger than it. The sample belongs to a study of blood T cell repertoires in COVID-19 (dated by TCRdb to about 2020). A note on the overall study: Samples covering the acute and convalescent phases of COVID-19 were provided by collaborators in the United States, Italy and Spain. The prospective study material was composed of cDNA or gDNA derived from T cells, B-cell-depleted T cells, or PBMCs. The dataset comprised deeply sampled blood TCRbeta repertoires from subjects exposed to, actively infected with, or recovered from COVID-19. The repertoires were released in a freely available public database meant as a resource for research on the immune response to SARS-CoV-2. The samples were drawn from the first 160 participants of the ongoing ImmuneRACE study and from 1,200 or so subjects provided by 6 global collaborators. Sample metadata almost always included a de-identified subject ID, COVID-19 status, age in years and sex. Where available, HLA class I and class II types were obtained from metadata supplied by the sample provider rather than from assay-based typing. General study outcomes and caveats: The amount of clinical and demographic metadata varied by source and participant and was provided uncurated.

One collaborating source in Seattle enrolled patients during active infection and followed them longitudinally through the course of disease. Collaborating institutions collected whole blood in K2EDTA tubes following their own protocols. Collaborator samples were shipped for TCRbeta analysis as frozen whole blood, isolated PBMCs, or DNA extracted from either sample type. The CDR3 starts with the cysteine, ends with the phenylalanine, and has 14 residues. CDR3 DNA is the only sequence kept; it has 42 bases, read in frame from the first base. At the junction V is shortened by 0 bases and J by 1 base, with 7 bases in between. CDR1 and CDR2 are read off the germline V gene (reference sequence) as MNHNY and SVGAGI. TCRbeta CDR3 regions were amplified from genomic DNA by means of the immunoSEQ Assay, a bias-controlled multiplex PCR. The study's own analysis went as follows. Nucleated cell counts per sample were estimated from amplification of reference gene primers within the assay. To quantify the absolute abundance of each unique TCRbeta CDR3 rearrangement, sequence reads were collapsed and filtered. For each sample, productive Simpson clonality was calculated as the square root of Simpson's diversity index across productive rearrangements. In TCRdb, the immuneACCESS table is reduced to in-frame sequences with V and J assigned. These tables do not hold every clone; where another copy was compared, an unresolved V gene accounts for under half, and the others remain unexplained. D and trimming were read from the DNA, whereas the V and J calls and clone size are those reported in that table. The sample table holds 130,000 to 150,000 clones, of which 70% to 90% were seen once. About 8% of the sample belongs to the ten largest clones.

The clonotype comes from a woman aged 55-70 years with COVID-19, enrolled during active disease. Sequencing was carried out using peripheral blood. The V gene is TRBV6-6 and the J gene is TRBJ2-7; the D gene assignment is ambiguous. CDR3 loop: CASSYSWPSYEQYF. The sequence in DNA is TGTGCCAGCAGTTACTCGTGGCCGTCCTACGAGCAGTACTTC.